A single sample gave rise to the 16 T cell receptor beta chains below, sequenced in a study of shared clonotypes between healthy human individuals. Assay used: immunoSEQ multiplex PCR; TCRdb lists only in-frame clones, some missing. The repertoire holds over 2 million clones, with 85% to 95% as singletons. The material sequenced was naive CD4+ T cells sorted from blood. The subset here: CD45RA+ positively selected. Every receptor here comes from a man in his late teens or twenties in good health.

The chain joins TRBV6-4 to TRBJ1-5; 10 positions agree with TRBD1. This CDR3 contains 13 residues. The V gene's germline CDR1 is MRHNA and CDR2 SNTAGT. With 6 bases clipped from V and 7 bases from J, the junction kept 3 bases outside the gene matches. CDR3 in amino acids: CASRRQGAQPQHF. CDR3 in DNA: TGTGCCAGCAGGAGACAGGGGGCCCAGCCCCAGCATTTT.

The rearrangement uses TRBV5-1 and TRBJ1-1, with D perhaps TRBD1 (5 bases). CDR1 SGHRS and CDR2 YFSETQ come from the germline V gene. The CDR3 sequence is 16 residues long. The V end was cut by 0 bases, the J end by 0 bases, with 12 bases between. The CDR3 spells CASSLDPQGVNTEAFF. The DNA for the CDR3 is TGCGCCAGCAGCTTGGATCCGCAGGGAGTGAACACTGAAGCTTTCTTT.

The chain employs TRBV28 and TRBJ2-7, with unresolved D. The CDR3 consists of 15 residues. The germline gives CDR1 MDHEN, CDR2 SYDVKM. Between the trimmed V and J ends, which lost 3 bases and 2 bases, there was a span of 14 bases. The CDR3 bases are TGTGCCAGCAGTTTCGGATCCCTTGGGCCCTACGAGCAGTACTTC. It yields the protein CASSFGSLGPYEQYF.

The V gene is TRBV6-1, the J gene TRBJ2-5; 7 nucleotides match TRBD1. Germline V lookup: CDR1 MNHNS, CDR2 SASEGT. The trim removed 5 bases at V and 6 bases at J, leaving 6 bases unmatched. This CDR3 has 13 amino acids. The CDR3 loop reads CASSTDRWKTQYF. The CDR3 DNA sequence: TGTGCCAGCAGTACGGACAGGTGGAAGACCCAGTACTTC.

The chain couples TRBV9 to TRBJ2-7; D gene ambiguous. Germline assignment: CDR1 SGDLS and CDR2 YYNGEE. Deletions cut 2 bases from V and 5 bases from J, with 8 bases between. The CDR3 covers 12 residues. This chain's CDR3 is CASSVSPNEQYF. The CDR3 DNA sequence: TGTGCCAGCAGCGTGAGCCCCAACGAGCAGTACTTC.

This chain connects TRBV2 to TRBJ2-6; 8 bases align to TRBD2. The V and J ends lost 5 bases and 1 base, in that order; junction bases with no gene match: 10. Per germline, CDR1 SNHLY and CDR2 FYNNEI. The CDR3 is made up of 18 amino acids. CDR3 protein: CASSWIAGFNSGANVLTF. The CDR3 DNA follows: TGTGCCAGCAGTTGGATAGCGGGGTTTAATTCTGGGGCCAACGTCCTGACTTTC.

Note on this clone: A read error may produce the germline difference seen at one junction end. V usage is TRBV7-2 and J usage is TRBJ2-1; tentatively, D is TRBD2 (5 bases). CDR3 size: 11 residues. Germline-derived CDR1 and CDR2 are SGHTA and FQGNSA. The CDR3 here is CASSLELASIF. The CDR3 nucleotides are TGTGCCAGCAGCTTAGAGTTAGCGAGCATCTTC.

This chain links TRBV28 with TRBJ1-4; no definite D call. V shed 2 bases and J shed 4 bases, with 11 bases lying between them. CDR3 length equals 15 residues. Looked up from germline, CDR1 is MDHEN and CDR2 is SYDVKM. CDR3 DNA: TGTGCCAGCAGTTTAAACGGGCCGGGTAATGAAAAACTGTTTTTT. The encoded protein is CASSLNGPGNEKLFF.

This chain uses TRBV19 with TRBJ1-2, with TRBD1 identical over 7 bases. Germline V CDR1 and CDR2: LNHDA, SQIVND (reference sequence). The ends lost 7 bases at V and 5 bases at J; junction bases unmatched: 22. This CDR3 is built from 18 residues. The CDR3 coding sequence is TGTGCCAGTACCTTCGCGACTCGCCCGACAGGGAAAAAATATGGCTACACCTTC. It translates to CASTFATRPTGKKYGYTF.

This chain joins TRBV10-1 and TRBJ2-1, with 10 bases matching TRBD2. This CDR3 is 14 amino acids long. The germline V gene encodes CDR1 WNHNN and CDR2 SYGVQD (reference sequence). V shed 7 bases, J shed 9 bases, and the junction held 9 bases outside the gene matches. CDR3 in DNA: TGCGCCAGCACCCCGAGCGGGAGGGCCGGTGAGCAGTTCTTC. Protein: CASTPSGRAGEQFF.

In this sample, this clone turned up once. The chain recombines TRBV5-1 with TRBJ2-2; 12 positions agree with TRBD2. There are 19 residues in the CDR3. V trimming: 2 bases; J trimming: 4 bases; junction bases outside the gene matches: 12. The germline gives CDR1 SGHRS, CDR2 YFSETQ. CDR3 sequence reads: CASSFTLAGGRGGTGELFF. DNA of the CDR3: TGCGCCAGCAGCTTTACACTAGCGGGAGGAAGGGGAGGCACCGGGGAGCTGTTTTTT.

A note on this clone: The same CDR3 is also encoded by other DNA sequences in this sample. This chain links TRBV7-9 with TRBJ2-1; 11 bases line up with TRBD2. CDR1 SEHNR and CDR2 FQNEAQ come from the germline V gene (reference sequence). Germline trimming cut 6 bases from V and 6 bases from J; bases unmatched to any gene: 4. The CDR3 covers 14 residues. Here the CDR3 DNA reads TGTGCCAGCAGTCTAGCGGGAGGAGTCAATGAGCAGTTCTTC. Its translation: CASSLAGGVNEQFF.

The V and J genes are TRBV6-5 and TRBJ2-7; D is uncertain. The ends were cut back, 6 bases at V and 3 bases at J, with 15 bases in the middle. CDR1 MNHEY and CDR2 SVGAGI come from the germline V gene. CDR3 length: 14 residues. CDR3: CASRTSEEFYEQYF. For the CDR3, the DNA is TGTGCCAGCAGGACGAGCGAGGAGTTCTACGAGCAGTACTTC.

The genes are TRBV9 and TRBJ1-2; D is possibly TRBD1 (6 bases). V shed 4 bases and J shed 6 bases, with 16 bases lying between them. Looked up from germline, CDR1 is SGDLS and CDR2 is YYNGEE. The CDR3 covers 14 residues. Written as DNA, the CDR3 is TGTGCCAGCAGCCCAGTGGGGGCGCAGAATGGCTACACCTTC. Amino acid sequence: CASSPVGAQNGYTF.

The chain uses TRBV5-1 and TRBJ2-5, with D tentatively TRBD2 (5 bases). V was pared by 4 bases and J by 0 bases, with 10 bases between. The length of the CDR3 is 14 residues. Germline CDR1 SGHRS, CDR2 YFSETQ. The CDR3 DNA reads TGCGCCAGCAGCGCGAAGGACTACCAAGAGACCCAGTACTTC. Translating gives CASSAKDYQETQYF.

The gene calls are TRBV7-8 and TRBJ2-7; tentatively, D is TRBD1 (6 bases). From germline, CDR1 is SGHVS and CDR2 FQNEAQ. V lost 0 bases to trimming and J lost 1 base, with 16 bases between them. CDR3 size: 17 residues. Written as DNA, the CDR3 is TGTGCCAGCAGCTTAGCTGGCAGGGGCGGCCTATCCTACGAGCAGTACTTC. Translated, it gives CASSLAGRGGLSYEQYF.